The rows below give T cell receptor beta chains drawn from one sample of a study of CD8+ T cells in alopecia areata. The repertoire was sequenced with immunoSEQ multiplex PCR; TCRdb's copy has only in-frame clones and lacks some. The sample contains approximately 140,000 clones, about nine tenths of which appear only once. The source was CD8+ T cells sorted from blood, collected at week 0. The receptors derive from a human donor with alopecia areata. The CDR3 runs from the conserved cysteine through the conserved F or W. Each record gives: D gene, V gene, clone size, J gene, CDR3 protein, CDR3 DNA. The D gene is left open where the match is weak. The size field is filled for only some rows; it gives once, few, many or a size class.

TRBD2,TRBV27,-,TRBJ2-7,CASSTSGVSSYEQYF,TGTGCCAGTTCGACTAGCGGGGTAAGCTCCTACGAGCAGTACTTC
TRBD2,TRBV7-9,-,TRBJ2-7,CASSSTSGTIYEQYF,TGTGCCAGCAGCTCGACTAGCGGGACCATTTACGAGCAGTACTTC
TRBD2,TRBV9,few,TRBJ2-1,CASSVREGLSYNEQFF,TGTGCCAGCAGCGTAAGGGAGGGACTCTCCTACAATGAGCAGTTCTTC
-,TRBV9,-,TRBJ2-7,CASSQAPGEVYEQYF,TGTGCCAGCAGCCAAGCCCCGGGGGAAGTCTACGAGCAGTACTTC
-,TRBV29-1,-,TRBJ2-2,CSALEVTGELFF,TGCAGCGCCCTGGAGGTGACCGGGGAGCTGTTTTTT
-,TRBV29-1,-,TRBJ2-7,CSVEGRAGSYEQYF,TGCAGCGTTGAAGGACGGGCCGGCTCCTACGAGCAGTACTTC
-,TRBV10-2,-,TRBJ2-7,CASSLGAIGEQYF,TGCGCCAGCAGTCTCGGGGCCATTGGCGAGCAGTACTTC
-,TRBV27,-,TRBJ1-2,CASSPLLGGYGYTF,TGTGCCAGCAGTCCCCTCCTCGGCGGCTATGGCTACACCTTC
-,TRBV27,-,TRBJ1-1,CASSLSWTTEAFF,TGTGCCAGCAGTTTATCCTGGACCACTGAAGCTTTCTTT
-,TRBV19,-,TRBJ2-7,CASSMGSPSEQYF,TGTGCCAGTAGTATGGGGTCTCCATCCGAGCAGTACTTC
-,TRBV7-9,-,TRBJ2-7,CASSPTTASAYEQYF,TGTGCCAGCAGCCCCACTACGGCCAGCGCCTACGAGCAGTACTTC
TRBD2,TRBV6-5,many,TRBJ2-3,CASRSGLAGTDTQYF,TGTGCCAGCAGATCTGGACTAGCGGGCACAGATACGCAGTATTTT